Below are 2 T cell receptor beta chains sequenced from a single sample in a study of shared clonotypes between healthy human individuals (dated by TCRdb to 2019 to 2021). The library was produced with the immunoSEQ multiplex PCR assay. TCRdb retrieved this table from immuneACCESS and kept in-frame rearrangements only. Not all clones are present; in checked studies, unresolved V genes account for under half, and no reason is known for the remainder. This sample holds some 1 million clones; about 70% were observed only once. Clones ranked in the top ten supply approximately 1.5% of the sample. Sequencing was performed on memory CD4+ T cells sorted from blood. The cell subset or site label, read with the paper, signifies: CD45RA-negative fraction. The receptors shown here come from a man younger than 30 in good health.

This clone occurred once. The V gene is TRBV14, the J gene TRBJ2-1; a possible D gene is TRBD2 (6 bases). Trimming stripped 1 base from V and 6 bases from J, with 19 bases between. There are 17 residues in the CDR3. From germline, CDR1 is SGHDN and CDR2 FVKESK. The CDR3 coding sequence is TGTGCCAGCAGCCAAGTTTTCGGGCGGGGTGGCGGCAATGAGCAGTTCTTC. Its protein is CASSQVFGRGGGNEQFF.

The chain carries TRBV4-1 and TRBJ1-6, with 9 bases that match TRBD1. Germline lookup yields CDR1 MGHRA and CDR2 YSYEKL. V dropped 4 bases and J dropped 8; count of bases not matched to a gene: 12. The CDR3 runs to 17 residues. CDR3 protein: CASSLPGQGLIHSPLHF. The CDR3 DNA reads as TGCGCCAGCAGCCTTCCGGGACAGGGCCTTATCCATTCACCCCTCCACTTT.